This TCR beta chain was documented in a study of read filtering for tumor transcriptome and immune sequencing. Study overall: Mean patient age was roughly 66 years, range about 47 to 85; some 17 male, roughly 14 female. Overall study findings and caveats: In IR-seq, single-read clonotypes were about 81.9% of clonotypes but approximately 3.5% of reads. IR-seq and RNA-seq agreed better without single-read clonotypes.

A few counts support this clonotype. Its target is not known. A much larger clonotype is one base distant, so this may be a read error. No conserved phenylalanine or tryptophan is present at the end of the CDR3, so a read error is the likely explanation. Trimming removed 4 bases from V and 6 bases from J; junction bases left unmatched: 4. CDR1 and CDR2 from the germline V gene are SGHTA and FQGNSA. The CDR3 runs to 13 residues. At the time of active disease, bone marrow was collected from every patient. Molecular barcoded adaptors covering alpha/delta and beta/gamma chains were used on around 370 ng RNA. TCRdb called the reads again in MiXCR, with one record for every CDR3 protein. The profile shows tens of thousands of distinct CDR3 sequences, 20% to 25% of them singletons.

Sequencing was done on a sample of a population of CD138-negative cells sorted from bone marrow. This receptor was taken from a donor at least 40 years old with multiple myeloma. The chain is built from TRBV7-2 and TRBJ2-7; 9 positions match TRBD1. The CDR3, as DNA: TGTGCCAGCAGCTCGACAGGGGGTGGCGAGCAGTACCTC. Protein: CASSSTGGGEQYL.